A selection of T cell receptor beta chains follows, all from one sample in a study of T cells in Graves' hyperthyroidism and ophthalmopathy. TCRdb ran MiXCR on the multiplex PCR reads and lists one entry per CDR3 protein. The sample consists of some 350,000 distinct CDR3 sequences, 15% to 20% of them appearing once. The sample was blood. These receptors originate from a woman aged 18-29 years with Graves' hyperthyroidism. The CDR3 runs from the conserved cysteine through the conserved F or W. The order of the fields is clone size, J gene, D gene, V gene, CDR3 protein, CDR3 DNA. The D gene is left open where the match is weak. Where a row states a size, it is once, few, many or the class of an expanded clone; other rows omit it.

clone_size: many; j_call: TRBJ2-7; d_call: .; v_call: TRBV12-3/TRBV12-4; cdr3_aa: CASSLGGFDEQYF; cdr3_nt: TGTGCCAGCAGTTTAGGGGGTTTCGACGAGCAGTACTTC
clone_size: many; j_call: TRBJ1-1; d_call: .; v_call: TRBV6-5; cdr3_aa: CASSYGLPQGYTEAFF; cdr3_nt: TGTGCCAGCAGTTACGGCCTCCCGCAGGGGTACACTGAAGCTTTCTTT
clone_size: many; j_call: TRBJ1-5; d_call: TRBD1; v_call: TRBV6-1; cdr3_aa: CASIQTGGAFQPQHF; cdr3_nt: TGTGCCAGCATTCAGACAGGGGGCGCGTTCCAGCCCCAGCATTTT
clone_size: once; j_call: TRBJ1-6; d_call: .; v_call: TRBV6-5; cdr3_aa: CASSYASNNSPLHF; cdr3_nt: TGTGCCAGCAGTTACGCCTCAAATAATTCACCCCTCCACTTT
clone_size: many; j_call: TRBJ1-3; d_call: .; v_call: TRBV12-3/TRBV12-4; cdr3_aa: CASSLTPPAIYF; cdr3_nt: TGTGCCAGCAGTCTCACCCCGCCCGCCATATATTTT
clone_size: many; j_call: TRBJ1-1; d_call: TRBD1; v_call: TRBV6-5; cdr3_aa: CASGDRGNTEAFF; cdr3_nt: TGTGCCAGCGGAGACAGGGGGAACACTGAAGCTTTCTTT
clone_size: many; j_call: TRBJ1-2; d_call: TRBD1; v_call: TRBV6-2/TRBV6-3; cdr3_aa: CASSSSGGAEGYTF; cdr3_nt: TGTGCCAGCAGCTCGTCAGGGGGCGCGGAAGGCTACACCTTC
clone_size: .; j_call: TRBJ1-2; d_call: TRBD1; v_call: TRBV12-3/TRBV12-4; cdr3_aa: CAAGTGRENGYTF; cdr3_nt: TGTGCCGCCGGGACAGGGAGGGAAAATGGCTACACCTTC
clone_size: many; j_call: TRBJ1-1; d_call: .; v_call: TRBV6-5; cdr3_aa: CASRTQTGNTEAFF; cdr3_nt: TGTGCCAGCAGAACCCAGACAGGGAACACTGAAGCTTTCTTT
clone_size: many; j_call: TRBJ1-1; d_call: .; v_call: TRBV2; cdr3_aa: CASSAPRDTRKTEAFF; cdr3_nt: TGTGCCAGCAGTGCCCCCCGGGACACCAGGAAGACTGAAGCTTTCTTT
clone_size: many; j_call: TRBJ2-7; d_call: .; v_call: TRBV9; cdr3_aa: CASSPRTAESSYEQYF; cdr3_nt: TGTGCCAGCAGCCCCCGGACAGCCGAAAGCTCCTACGAGCAGTACTTC
clone_size: .; j_call: TRBJ2-7; d_call: TRBD1; v_call: TRBV28; cdr3_aa: CASSFPVAGGYEQYF; cdr3_nt: TGTGCCAGCAGTTTCCCCGTGGCAGGGGGCTACGAGCAGTACTTC
clone_size: many; j_call: TRBJ1-1; d_call: .; v_call: TRBV11-2; cdr3_aa: CASSPFKGLGTEAFF; cdr3_nt: TGTGCCAGCAGCCCGTTCAAGGGCCTGGGGACTGAAGCTTTCTTT
clone_size: many; j_call: TRBJ1-1; d_call: .; v_call: TRBV29-1; cdr3_aa: CSVEAAVSVAFF; cdr3_nt: TGCAGCGTTGAAGCTGCGGTCAGCGTGGCTTTCTTT
clone_size: many; j_call: TRBJ2-7; d_call: .; v_call: TRBV5-1; cdr3_aa: CASSLEAGALYEQYF; cdr3_nt: TGCGCCAGCAGCTTGGAGGCGGGGGCTTTATACGAGCAGTACTTC
clone_size: many; j_call: TRBJ1-1; d_call: TRBD1; v_call: TRBV20-1; cdr3_aa: CSARGTGAPTVTEAFF; cdr3_nt: TGCAGTGCTAGGGGGACAGGGGCGCCTACTGTCACTGAAGCTTTCTTT
clone_size: .; j_call: TRBJ1-1; d_call: .; v_call: TRBV28; cdr3_aa: CASSSLGGKAFF; cdr3_nt: TGTGCCAGCAGTTCACTAGGGGGTAAAGCTTTCTTT
clone_size: .; j_call: TRBJ2-7; d_call: .; v_call: TRBV7-9; cdr3_aa: CASSFEPYEQYF; cdr3_nt: TGTGCCAGCAGCTTCGAACCGTACGAGCAGTACTTC